Following are 5 T cell receptor beta chains from one sample sequenced in a study of beta chain features in type 1 diabetes. Of the isolated RNA, all was reverse transcribed, and so the sequenced material was expressed TCRB transcripts. Data came from immunoSEQ multiplex PCR; TCRdb stores just in-frame clones and leaves some out. This sample has hundreds of thousands of clones, with roughly 16% found just once. What was sequenced was naive CD4+ T cells from blood. These receptors all come from a man younger than 35 in good health.

This clone was recorded a few times. The gene calls are TRBV28 and TRBJ2-5, with 9 bases aligning to TRBD2. Losses at the gene ends were 5 bases for V and 7 bases for J; bases not matched to a gene: 17. Germline-derived CDR1 and CDR2 are MDHEN and SYDVKM. This CDR3 contains 17 residues. CDR3 sequence reads: CASSLPGASGIEGTQYF. CDR3 nucleotide sequence: TGTGCCAGCAGTCTACCCGGGGCTAGCGGGATAGAAGGGACCCAGTACTTC.

In this sample, this clone turned up a few times. The gene calls are TRBV19 and TRBJ1-2, with D possibly TRBD1 on 5 matching bases. Germline V gives CDR1 LNHDA, CDR2 SQIVND (reference sequence). This CDR3 is 13 amino acids long. Trimming pared 7 bases from V and 5 bases from J, leaving 14 bases between. Written as DNA, the CDR3 is TGTGCCAGTACCGCCCAGACAGCTTATGGCTACACCTTC. It specifies CASTAQTAYGYTF.

The CDR3 protein is CASSTREISYEQYF. CDR3 nucleotide sequence: TGTGCCAGTAGTACCCGGGAGATCTCCTACGAGCAGTACTTC. The gene calls are TRBV19 and TRBJ2-7; tentatively, D is TRBD2 (6 bases). The V and J ends lost 4 bases and 0 bases respectively, with 10 bases between them. There are 14 residues in the CDR3. Germline values: CDR1 LNHDA, CDR2 SQIVND (reference sequence).

The chain joins TRBV7-3 to TRBJ2-3; D is unclear. The germline gives CDR1 SGHTA, CDR2 FQGTGA. The CDR3 is 12 residues long. Trimming left V 5 bases short and J 6 bases short, with 9 bases between. This chain's CDR3 is CASSREGDTQYF. CDR3 in DNA: TGTGCCAGCAGCCGCGAAGGGGATACGCAGTATTTT.

V usage is TRBV7-9 and J usage is TRBJ2-1; the D gene is possibly TRBD1 (6 bases). Germline CDR1 SEHNR, CDR2 FQNEAQ (reference sequence). V was clipped by 1 base and J by 7 bases, with 11 bases between them. The CDR3 is 14 residues long. The CDR3 region is CASSLGGLGNEQFF. In nucleotides, the CDR3 is TGTGCCAGCAGCTTAGGGGGGCTCGGGAATGAGCAGTTCTTC.